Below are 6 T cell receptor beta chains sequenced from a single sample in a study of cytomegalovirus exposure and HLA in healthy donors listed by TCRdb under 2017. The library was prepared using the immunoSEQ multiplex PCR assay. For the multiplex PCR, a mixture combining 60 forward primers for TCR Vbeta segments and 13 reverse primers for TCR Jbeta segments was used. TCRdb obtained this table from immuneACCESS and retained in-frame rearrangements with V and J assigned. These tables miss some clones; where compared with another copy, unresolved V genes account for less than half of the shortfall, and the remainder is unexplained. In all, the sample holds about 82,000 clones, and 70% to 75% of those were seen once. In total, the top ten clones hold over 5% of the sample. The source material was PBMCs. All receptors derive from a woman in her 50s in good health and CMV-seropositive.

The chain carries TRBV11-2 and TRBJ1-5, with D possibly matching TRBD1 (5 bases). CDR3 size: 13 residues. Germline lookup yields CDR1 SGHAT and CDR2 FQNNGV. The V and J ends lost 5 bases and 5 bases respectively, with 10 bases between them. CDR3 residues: CASSPGVDQPQHF. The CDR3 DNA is TGTGCCAGCAGCCCGGGGGTGGATCAGCCCCAGCATTTT.

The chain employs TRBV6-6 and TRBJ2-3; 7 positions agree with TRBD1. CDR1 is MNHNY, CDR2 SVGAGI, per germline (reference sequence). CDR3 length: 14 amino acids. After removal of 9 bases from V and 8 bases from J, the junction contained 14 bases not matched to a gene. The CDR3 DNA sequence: TGTGCCAGTAGGGACAGCGCAGGGGTCGGTACGCAGTATTTT. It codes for CASRDSAGVGTQYF.

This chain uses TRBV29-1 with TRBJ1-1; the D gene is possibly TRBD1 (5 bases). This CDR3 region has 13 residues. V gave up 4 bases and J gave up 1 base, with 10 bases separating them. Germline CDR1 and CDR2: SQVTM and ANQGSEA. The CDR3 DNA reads TGCAGCGTTGGCAGGGAGGCGAACACTGAAGCTTTCTTT. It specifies CSVGREANTEAFF.

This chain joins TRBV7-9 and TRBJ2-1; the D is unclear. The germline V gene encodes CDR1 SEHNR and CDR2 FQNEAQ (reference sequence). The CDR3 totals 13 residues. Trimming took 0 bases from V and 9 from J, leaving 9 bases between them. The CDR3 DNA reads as TGTGCCAGCAGCTTAGCCCGGTTGAGTGAGCAGTTCTTC. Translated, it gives CASSLARLSEQFF.

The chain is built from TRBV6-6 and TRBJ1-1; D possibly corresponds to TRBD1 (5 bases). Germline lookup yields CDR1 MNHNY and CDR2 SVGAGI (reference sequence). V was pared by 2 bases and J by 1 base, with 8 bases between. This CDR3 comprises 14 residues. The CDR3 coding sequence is TGTGCCAGCAGTTACCCCGGGGGGAACACTGAAGCTTTCTTT. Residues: CASSYPGGNTEAFF.

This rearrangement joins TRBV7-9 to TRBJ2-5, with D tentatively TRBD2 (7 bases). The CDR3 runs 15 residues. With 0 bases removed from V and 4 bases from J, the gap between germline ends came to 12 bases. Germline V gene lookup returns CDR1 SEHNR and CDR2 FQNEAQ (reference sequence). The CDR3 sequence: CASSLAGAGVETQYF. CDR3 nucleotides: TGTGCCAGCAGCTTAGCGGGGGCGGGAGTAGAGACCCAGTACTTC.